This T cell receptor (beta chain) was sequenced for a study of shared clonotypes between healthy human individuals. Donors included only healthy HIV-negative adults lacking recent acute infections or vaccinations. The team ran DNA from unsorted PBMCs on ten immunoSEQ deep assay plates for sequencing. TCRdb keeps only in-frame clones here, not all; method: immunoSEQ multiplex PCR. The sample records 520,000 or so clones, 70% to 80% being singletons. The CDR3 is 13 amino acids. The germline V gene encodes CDR1 SEHNR and CDR2 FQNEAQ (reference sequence). Trimming removed 1 base at V and 8 bases at J, with 9 bases between.

The receptor was derived from a woman aged 40 to 50 in good health. Some clones in this sample may be carry-over from other donors' samples. The sequenced sample consisted of PBMCs. The rearrangement joins TRBV7-9 to TRBJ2-1; unclear D gene. CDR3 coding DNA: TGTGCCAGCAGCTTAGTGGCGGTGTATGAGCAGTTCTTC. This sequence encodes CASSLVAVYEQFF.